This T cell receptor beta chain was identified in a study of shared clonotypes between healthy human individuals. Across the study: The study used three CD4 naive, three CD4 memory, two CD8 naive and one CD8 memory plate per donor.

Donors comprised healthy HIV-negative adults lacking recent acute infections or vaccinations. CD8 memory cells included CD45RO+ cells plus CCR7-negative CD45RA+ TemRA cells. Per the original methods: Filtering differed because ImmunoSEQ produced junction-only sequences that carried no quality scores. Produced via immunoSEQ multiplex PCR; TCRdb's table is partial and in-frame only. That table furnishes V, J and clone size, whereas the DNA furnished D and trimming. The data contain 80,000 to 100,000 clones, 60% to 70% of them seen just once; the ten biggest clones take up approximately 46%. V was pared by 8 bases and J by 8 bases, with 13 bases of the junction left unmatched. The CDR3 has 16 amino acids. Germline CDR1 MGHRA, CDR2 YSYEKL. This clone was seen more than once but under ten times.

The V call is TRBV4-1, the J call TRBJ2-1; 12 bases agree with TRBD2. The specimen sequenced was memory CD8+ T cells sorted from blood. The subset here: CD45RO+ cells pooled with CCR7-negative TemRA cells. The receptor comes from a man aged 30 to 39 in good health. The CDR3 bases are TGCGCCAGCTCGACCCGCGAGACTAGCGGGAGTGATGAGCAGTTCTTC. The encoded protein is CASSTRETSGSDEQFF.